One sample yielded the 26 T cell receptor beta chains listed below, sequenced in a study of blood T cells in healthy people across ages. A second PCR of about 7 to 12 cycles used a sample-barcoded 5' primer and a J-beta primer mix. Each CDR3 protein gets one entry after TCRdb re-called the 5' RACE reads with MiXCR. The sample has over 500,000 distinct CDR3 sequences; around 27% are singletons. This same sample was also part of a study on T cells of mothers and their children.

Sequencing used blood. Source of these receptors: a boy younger than 10 in good health.

About this clonotype itself: The germline gene is not matched at one end of the junction; a read error may be the cause. This rearrangement joins TRBV6-2 or TRBV6-3 to TRBJ2-5, with D perhaps matching TRBD1 (6 bases). Germline-derived CDR1 and CDR2 are MNHEY and SVGEGT. The CDR3 is 18 residues long. The CDR3 spells CAGSYPTSILNRVETQYF. The DNA of the CDR3 is TGTGCCGGCAGTTACCCTACCTCGATTCTAAACAGGGTTGAGACCCAGTACTTC.

In its sample, this clonotype was seen a few times. V usage is TRBV20-1 and J usage is TRBJ2-3; 12 bases are shared with TRBD2. The CDR3 is 14 residues long. Unmatched junction bases numbered 4, after V lost 3 bases and J lost 6 bases. Germline V gives CDR1 DFQATT, CDR2 SNEGSKA (reference sequence). The CDR3 region has the DNA TGCAGTGCTAGTACGACTAGCGGGAGTGATACGCAGTATTTT. Its protein is CSASTTSGSDTQYF.

The genes are TRBV7-2 and TRBJ2-2, with D perhaps TRBD2 (6 bases). The germline V gene encodes CDR1 SGHTA and CDR2 FQGNSA. Trimming removed 5 bases at V and 0 bases at J, with 10 bases between. CDR3 length: 15 residues. This chain's CDR3 is CASSNSGANTGELFF. CDR3 sequence (DNA): TGTGCCAGCAGCAATAGCGGCGCGAACACCGGGGAGCTGTTTTTT.

J is TRBJ2-3 and V is TRBV2; either TRBD1 or TRBD2 may supply D (6 bases each). Germline CDR1 SNHLY, CDR2 FYNNEI. This CDR3 is 13 amino acids long. V was clipped by 1 base and J by 6 bases, with 8 bases between them. CDR3 loop: CASSEGGGDTQYF. The CDR3 nucleotides read TGTGCCAGCAGTGAAGGAGGGGGGGATACGCAGTATTTT.

In its sample, this clonotype was seen many times. The chain has TRBV7-8 and TRBJ1-5; weak D call: TRBD1 (5 bases). The CDR3 loop spans 14 amino acids. V lost 6 bases, J lost 0 bases, and 9 bases lay in between. The germline CDR1 and CDR2 sequences are SGHVS and FQNEAQ. For the CDR3, the DNA is TGTGCCAGCAGACTAGGGGCTAGCAATCAGCCCCAGCATTTT. Translated: CASRLGASNQPQHF.

CDR3 DNA sequence: TGTGCCAGCAGTCCCTCCTTGGGAGCCAAAAACATTCAGTACTTC. Translated, it gives CASSPSLGAKNIQYF. The rearrangement links TRBV28 to TRBJ2-4; D not certain. CDR1 MDHEN and CDR2 SYDVKM come from the germline V gene. Trimming shortened V by 5 bases and J by 0 bases, and 11 bases separated the two germline ends. The length of the CDR3 is 15 residues.

J is TRBJ2-2 and V is TRBV5-4; D is possibly TRBD2 (5 bases). This CDR3 comprises 16 residues. V was pared by 5 bases and J by 0 bases, with 14 bases between. The germline CDR1 and CDR2 sequences are SGHNT and YYREEE (reference sequence). The CDR3 sequence is CASSPASGANTGELFF. In DNA, the CDR3 is TGTGCCAGCAGTCCCGCGAGCGGAGCGAACACCGGGGAGCTGTTTTTT.

V and J are TRBV5-5 and TRBJ2-2; 7 nucleotides agree with TRBD2. The CDR3 extends over 12 amino acids. The J segment lost 12 bases and the V segment lost 6 bases, leaving 8 bases of the junction unmatched. Germline CDR1 is SGHKS and CDR2 is YYEKEE (reference sequence). The CDR3 protein is CASNPLGGKLFF. DNA for the CDR3: TGTGCCAGCAACCCCCTCGGGGGGAAGCTGTTTTTT.

The chain joins TRBV12-3 or TRBV12-4 to TRBJ1-6, with D perhaps matching TRBD1 (5 bases). V lost 3 bases and J lost 9, with 21 bases in between. This CDR3 has 17 amino acids. The chain's CDR3 is CASSLVQGVPAGSPLHF. CDR3 in DNA: TGTGCCAGCAGTTTGGTCCAGGGCGTCCCTGCTGGTTCACCCCTCCACTTT.

The genes are TRBV6-6 and TRBJ2-1; D might be TRBD2 (6 bases). The J call may not be correct, given that the DNA end is closer to TRBJ2-5. Germline V lookup: CDR1 MNHNY, CDR2 SVGAGI (reference sequence). The CDR3 has 14 amino acids. As DNA, the CDR3 is TGTGCCAGCAGACTTCAGGGAGGTCTAGAGACCCAGTACTTC. This translates into CASRLQGGLETQYF.

This clonotype came up a few times. This chain connects TRBV3-1 to TRBJ2-5, with D perhaps given as TRBD1 or TRBD2 (6 bases each). V gave up 1 base and J gave up 5 bases, with 14 bases separating them. Germline CDR1 reads LGHDT; CDR2 reads YNNKEL (reference sequence). The CDR3 runs to 15 residues. CDR3 DNA sequence: TGTGCCAGCAGCCAAGTGGGGGGCGAGGGGGAGACCCAGTACTTC. Translating gives CASSQVGGEGETQYF.

The chain has TRBV7-9 and TRBJ1-1; D gene uncertain. The CDR3 loop spans 16 amino acids. With 1 base removed from V and 0 bases from J, the gap between germline ends came to 12 bases. CDR1 SEHNR and CDR2 FQNEAQ come from the germline V gene (reference sequence). The CDR3 is CASSLGGRVMNTEAFF. In nucleotides, the CDR3 is TGTGCCAGCAGCTTAGGGGGTAGGGTTATGAACACTGAAGCTTTCTTT.

V is TRBV20-1 and J is TRBJ2-2; 7 nucleotides align to TRBD1. The V segment lost 4 bases and the J segment 5 bases; nucleotides outside the gene matches: 4. Germline assignment: CDR1 DFQATT and CDR2 SNEGSKA (reference sequence). The CDR3 is 13 amino acids. As DNA, the CDR3 is TGCAGTGCTACCACAGGGGAGACCGGGGAGCTGTTTTTT. Translating gives CSATTGETGELFF.

The chain uses TRBV12-3 or TRBV12-4 and TRBJ2-3; 10 nucleotides agree with TRBD2. V shed 6 bases, J shed 2 bases, and the junction held 8 bases outside the gene matches. The CDR3 spans 16 residues. CDR3 sequence reads: CASSVLAGAYTDTQYF. CDR3 coding DNA: TGTGCCAGCAGCGTCCTAGCGGGAGCCTACACAGATACGCAGTATTTT.

A few counts support this clonotype. The V and J genes are TRBV29-1 and TRBJ2-7, with unresolved D. In germline, CDR1 is SQVTM, CDR2 ANQGSEA. V was clipped by 4 bases and J by 3 bases, with 10 bases between them. This CDR3 has 12 amino acids. CDR3 region: CSVGNSIYEQYF. The DNA of the CDR3 is TGCAGCGTTGGAAACTCTATCTACGAGCAGTACTTC.

The chain employs TRBV4-3 and TRBJ1-1, with D unresolved. The CDR3 consists of 14 residues. V dropped 4 bases and J dropped 6 bases, with 15 bases sitting between them. Looked up from germline, CDR1 is LGHNA and CDR2 is YSLEER. CDR3 DNA: TGCGCCAGCAGCCCGGACCTAGGAGGGCCTGAAGCTTTCTTT. Translated, it gives CASSPDLGGPEAFF.

As to this clonotype: Mismatch with germline at one junction end may stem from a read error. This chain uses TRBV11-2 with TRBJ1-1, with D perhaps matching TRBD1 (6 bases). The CDR3 is 14 residues long. Per the germline V gene, CDR1 is SGHAT and CDR2 is FQNNGV. CDR3 DNA: TGTGCCGGCAGCGACTGGACAGCCTACACTGAAGCTTTCTTT. Its protein is CAGSDWTAYTEAFF.

V is TRBV12-3 or TRBV12-4 and J is TRBJ2-1, with 9 bases lining up with TRBD2. After removal of 7 bases from V and 0 bases from J, the junction contained 4 bases not matched to a gene. This CDR3 contains 15 residues. The CDR3 nucleotides read TGTGCCAGCATTTCGCGGGGGGGCTCCTACAATGAGCAGTTCTTC. Its protein product is CASISRGGSYNEQFF.

This clonotype was detected once. V is TRBV12-3 or TRBV12-4 and J is TRBJ2-3, with D uncertain. CDR3 length equals 13 residues. Trimming shortened V by 6 bases and J by 6 bases, and 13 bases separated the two germline ends. This CDR3 reads CASRTAGRDTQYF. The CDR3 nucleotides read TGTGCCAGCAGGACTGCAGGCAGGGATACGCAGTATTTT.

This CDR3 reads CAISGTNTEAFF. DNA of the CDR3: TGTGCCATCAGTGGCACTAACACTGAAGCTTTCTTT. V gene TRBV10-3 combines with J gene TRBJ1-1, with D unclear. Germline-derived CDR1 and CDR2 are ENHRY and SYGVKD. There are 12 residues in the CDR3. V lost 4 bases to trimming and J lost 2 bases, with 5 bases between them.

This clonotype has more than one count but fewer than ten. The chain is built from TRBV28 and TRBJ1-5; maybe TRBD1 (5 bases). From germline, CDR1 is MDHEN and CDR2 SYDVKM. The CDR3 is 14 amino acids. The V end lost 7 bases, the J end lost 3 bases, and 13 bases lay between the germline ends. The CDR3 protein is CASTGGVVNQPQHF. The CDR3 DNA reads as TGTGCCAGCACCGGGGGGGTAGTCAATCAGCCCCAGCATTTT.

A few counts support this clonotype. V usage is TRBV5-1 and J usage is TRBJ1-3; 7 bases map to TRBD1. Germline V CDR1 and CDR2: SGHRS, YFSETQ. V gave up 0 bases and J gave up 2 bases; unmatched junction bases: 8. This CDR3 is built from 17 residues. In nucleotides, the CDR3 is TGCGCCAGCAGCTTGGATCAGAGGGGGCTGGCTGGAAACACCATATATTTT. Translated, it gives CASSLDQRGLAGNTIYF.

The chain employs TRBV7-7 and TRBJ2-3; TRBD2 matches at 10 bases. In germline, CDR1 is SSHAT, CDR2 FNYEAQ (reference sequence). The J segment lost 4 bases and the V segment lost 5 bases, leaving 6 bases of the junction unmatched. The CDR3 extends over 15 amino acids. The CDR3 region is CASSATLAGPDTQYF. For the CDR3, the DNA is TGTGCCAGCAGCGCCACACTAGCGGGACCAGATACGCAGTATTTT.

The chain joins TRBV25-1 to TRBJ2-5, with 7 bases that match TRBD2. V trimming: 2 bases; J trimming: 5 bases; junction bases outside the gene matches: 5. CDR3 length equals 14 residues. Germline assignment: CDR1 MGHDK and CDR2 SYGVNS. CDR3 sequence: CASSEQGGQETQYF. The CDR3 nucleotides read TGTGCCAGCAGTGAACAGGGAGGGCAGGAGACCCAGTACTTC.

This clonotype was recorded a few times. This sequence joins TRBV9 and TRBJ2-7; D call uncertain. Trimming left V 0 bases short and J 0 bases short, with 10 bases between. This CDR3 is built from 15 residues. Germline V gene data show CDR1 as SGDLS and CDR2 as YYNGEE. CDR3 amino acids: CASSVVELVSYEQYF. The CDR3 region has the DNA TGTGCCAGCAGCGTAGTAGAGTTGGTCTCCTACGAGCAGTACTTC.

The V and J genes are TRBV6-5 and TRBJ2-5, with TRBD1 matching over 7 bases. The trim removed 0 bases at V and 2 bases at J, leaving 0 bases unmatched. Germline V lookup: CDR1 MNHEY, CDR2 SVGAGI. The CDR3 is 14 amino acids. Here the CDR3 reads CASSYSGQQETQYF. The CDR3 nucleotides read TGTGCCAGCAGTTACTCGGGACAGCAAGAGACCCAGTACTTC.